This T cell receptor beta chain was sequenced in a study of human T cells and chemical hapten exposure. Study context: Enrolled patients were predominantly female and had alopecia areata, totalis or universalis. Per-sample TCR yield variation was attributed mainly to small pooled library volume differences. Broader study findings: TCRs at a frequency above 1 in 1000 stayed unchanged with DPC sensitization.

Time point meaning: patch test 2, 6 weeks after DPC sensitization. Treatment meaning: therapeutic diphenylcyclopropenone sensitization with weekly scalp DPC. The library gave individual cDNA molecules unique molecular identifiers. In TCRdb, the RACE reads were re-called with MiXCR into one record per CDR3 protein. This table has roughly 94,000 distinct CDR3 sequences, 7% to 10% appearing once. Many counts were recorded for this clonotype. Its target is not known. This CDR3 region has 11 residues. Deletions cut 6 bases from V and 9 bases from J, with 8 bases between. Germline CDR1 is MDHEN and CDR2 is SYDVKM.

The V and J genes are TRBV28 and TRBJ1-4; possibly TRBD1 for D (5 bases). The TCR sequence derives from a woman in her forties with alopecia areata. Some clones in this sample may be carry-over from other donors' samples. This material consisted of whole blood, taken in connection with sensitization to the hapten diphenylcyclopropenone (DPC). The CDR3 is CASRAGKKLFF. The CDR3 DNA sequence: TGTGCCAGCAGGGCAGGGAAAAAACTGTTTTTT.